This entry lists 21 T cell receptor beta chains sequenced from one sample in a study of identical twins. TCRdb passed the 5' RACE reads through MiXCR, listing each CDR3 protein once. The repertoire consists of about 570,000 distinct CDR3 sequences, with approximately 9.6% occurring once and the leading ten covering around 3%. The data were also submitted as part of a second study, on yellow fever vaccine responses in identical twins.

The sequencing input was PBMCs. These receptors originate from a woman aged 18-35 years in good health.

The chain joins TRBV3-1 to TRBJ1-1; 7 bases line up with TRBD1. The CDR3 totals 14 residues. With 1 base clipped from V and 6 bases from J, the junction kept 5 bases outside the gene matches. The germline gives CDR1 LGHDT, CDR2 YNNKEL (reference sequence). The CDR3 region has the DNA TGTGCCAGCAGCCAAGTAGGGGGCTACGCTGAAGCTTTCTTT. Protein product: CASSQVGGYAEAFF.

This clonotype was seen repeatedly, ten times or more. The V gene is TRBV25-1, the J gene TRBJ2-3; 10 bases map to TRBD2. The germline V gene encodes CDR1 MGHDK and CDR2 SYGVNS. With 8 bases clipped from V and 8 bases from J, the junction kept 10 bases outside the gene matches. The CDR3 extends over 14 amino acids. CDR3 coding DNA: TGTGCCAGCGGGATAGCGGGGGGCGTCACTACGCAGTATTTT. This sequence encodes CASGIAGGVTTQYF. Full variable domain (missing parts from reference TRBV25-1 and TRBJ2-3): EADIYQTPRYLVIGTGKKITLECSQTMGHDKMYWYQQDPGMELHLIHYSYGVNSTEKGDLSSESTVSRIRTEHFPLTLESARPSHTSQYLCASGIAGGVTTQYFGPGTRLTVL.

This clonotype was found many times. CDR3 residues: CASSPPGLMDDEQFF. The CDR3 region has the DNA TGTGCCAGCAGCCCGCCGGGACTTATGGACGATGAGCAGTTCTTC. This rearrangement joins TRBV5-4 to TRBJ2-1; D might be TRBD2 (6 bases). The CDR3 has 15 residues. V was trimmed by 4 bases and J by 8 bases, leaving 19 bases between them. Germline CDR1 SGHNT, CDR2 YYREEE (reference sequence).

There are many counts of this clonotype. V gene TRBV15 combines with J gene TRBJ2-1, with D tentatively TRBD1 or TRBD2 (5 bases each). This CDR3 is 16 amino acids long. Trimming cost V 0 bases and J 6 bases, with 15 bases left between them. Germline loops: CDR1 LNHNV, CDR2 YYDKDF (reference sequence). DNA of the CDR3: TGTGCCACCAGCAGAGAGAATCGAGGGGACGGCAATGAGCAGTTCTTC. It translates to CATSRENRGDGNEQFF. Together with reference TRBV15 and TRBJ2-1, the CDR3 gives the full variable domain: DAMVIQNPRYQVTQFGKPVTLSCSQTLNHNVMYWYQQKSSQAPKLLFHYYDKDFNNEADTPDNFQSRRPNTSFCFLDIRSPGLGDTAMYLCATSRENRGDGNEQFFGPGTRLTVL.

This clonotype was detected many times. The V gene is TRBV5-5, the J gene TRBJ1-4, with a tentative D call TRBD1 (6 bases). Germline values: CDR1 SGHKS, CDR2 YYEKEE (reference sequence). The length of the CDR3 is 15 residues. V lost 6 bases and J 4 bases, leaving 16 bases between the germline ends. The CDR3 protein is CASTLGTIINEKLFF. The CDR3, as DNA: TGTGCCAGCACACTGGGGACAATCATTAATGAAAAACTGTTTTTT.

The J gene is TRBJ2-1, the V gene TRBV12-3 or TRBV12-4; 15 bases are shared with TRBD2. The CDR3 runs 16 residues. The J segment lost 9 bases and the V segment lost 6 bases, leaving 9 bases of the junction unmatched. CDR3 protein: CASSPQGLAGGGEQFF. CDR3 coding DNA: TGTGCCAGCAGCCCCCAGGGACTAGCGGGAGGTGGTGAGCAGTTCTTC.

This clonotype showed up just a few times. The gene calls are TRBV2 and TRBJ2-5; D is possibly TRBD1 (5 bases). Between the trimmed V and J ends, which lost 9 bases and 2 bases, there was a span of 13 bases. Germline V gene lookup returns CDR1 SNHLY and CDR2 FYNNEI. The CDR3 is made up of 13 amino acids. The CDR3 sequence is CARATVGQETQYF. CDR3 DNA: TGTGCCAGGGCGACAGTAGGTCAAGAGACCCAGTACTTC.

On this clonotype itself: Compared with germline, one end of the junction differs, possibly owing to a read error. The chain carries TRBV12-5 and TRBJ1-1; unclear D gene. CDR3 length: 14 amino acids. Germline CDR1 reads LGHNT; CDR2 reads FRNRAP. Here the CDR3 reads CASGLTGVGTEASF. CDR3 in DNA: TGTGCTAGTGGTTTGACCGGGGTAGGAACTGAAGCTTCCTTT.

In this sample, this clonotype turned up a few times. This chain joins TRBV20-1 and TRBJ1-2; D is possibly TRBD1 (6 bases). The V end was cut by 3 bases, the J end by 5 bases, with 16 bases between. Germline V gives CDR1 DFQATT, CDR2 SNEGSKA (reference sequence). CDR3 length equals 14 residues. CDR3 protein: CSARGGGSLYGYTF. The CDR3 DNA reads as TGCAGTGCTAGGGGAGGGGGAAGTTTATATGGCTACACCTTC.

This clonotype was seen many times. The chain has TRBV9 and TRBJ2-1; 8 bases map to TRBD1. The CDR3 is made up of 16 amino acids. With V trimmed by 4 bases and J by 6 bases, 12 bases remained unmatched. The germline CDR1 and CDR2 sequences are SGDLS and YYNGEE. This CDR3 is CASSPGTGRGLNEQFF. As DNA, the CDR3 is TGTGCCAGCAGCCCCGGGACAGGCCGGGGACTCAATGAGCAGTTCTTC.

This clonotype was counted only a few times. The chain couples TRBV7-2 to TRBJ2-7, with TRBD1 identical over 10 bases. The germline V gene encodes CDR1 SGHTA and CDR2 FQGNSA. The CDR3 consists of 15 residues. J was trimmed by 4 bases and V by 4 bases; bases with no gene match: 7. The CDR3 nucleotides read TGTGCCAGCAGCTCAGGGACAGGGGTCGGGTACGAGCAGTACTTC. Translation: CASSSGTGVGYEQYF.

This chain links TRBV19 with TRBJ2-7; no clear D. V lost 1 base, J lost 0 bases, and 16 bases lay in between. Germline V CDR1 and CDR2: LNHDA, SQIVND (reference sequence). The CDR3 spans 17 residues. In DNA form, the CDR3 reads TGTGCCAGTAGTATAGGAAGTGGCGACCCGAGCTCCTACGAGCAGTACTTC. This gives the protein CASSIGSGDPSSYEQYF.

A few counts support this clonotype. This sequence joins TRBV20-1 and TRBJ2-7, with 10 bases lining up with TRBD2. In germline, CDR1 is DFQATT, CDR2 SNEGSKA (reference sequence). This CDR3 is built from 14 residues. J lost 5 bases, V lost 2 bases, and 6 bases had no gene match. Here the CDR3 DNA reads TGCAGTGCTAGATTAGCGGGAGGATTCGACGAGCAGTACTTC. Protein sequence: CSARLAGGFDEQYF.

The genes are TRBV11-2 and TRBJ2-5; D is possibly TRBD1 or TRBD2 (7 bases each). The CDR3 totals 19 residues. Per germline, CDR1 SGHAT and CDR2 FQNNGV. V lost 1 base to trimming and J lost 5 bases, with 26 bases between them. CDR3 sequence: CASSLVEGAGAGAGETQYF. In DNA form, the CDR3 reads TGTGCCAGCAGCTTAGTCGAGGGGGCCGGTGCGGGAGCCGGGGAGACCCAGTACTTC.

This clonotype turned up a few times. The rearrangement links TRBV7-9 to TRBJ2-3, with D possibly being TRBD2 (5 bases). The germline V gene encodes CDR1 SEHNR and CDR2 FQNEAQ (reference sequence). CDR3 length: 14 amino acids. Trimming removed 5 bases at V and 2 bases at J, with 11 bases between. The CDR3 spells CASSSRADTDTQYF. CDR3 nucleotide sequence: TGTGCCAGCAGCAGTAGAGCGGACACAGATACGCAGTATTTT. Complete variable domain (other parts from reference TRBV7-9 and TRBJ2-3): DTGVSQNPRHKITKRGQNVTFRCDPISEHNRLYWYRQTLGQGPEFLTYFQNEAQLEKSRLLSDRFSAERPKGSFSTLEIQRTEQGDSAMYLCASSSRADTDTQYFGPGTRLTVL.

This clonotype was seen a handful of times. The V and J genes are TRBV7-2 and TRBJ1-1; 7 positions agree with TRBD1. V lost 6 bases to trimming and J lost 0 bases; unmatched junction nucleotides: 10. Germline V gives CDR1 SGHTA, CDR2 FQGNSA. The CDR3 extends over 16 amino acids. CDR3 DNA sequence: TGTGCCAGCAGTCCTACGACAGGGACGCTGAACACTGAAGCTTTCTTT. Translated: CASSPTTGTLNTEAFF.

This clonotype was seen a handful of times. The V gene is TRBV7-2, the J gene TRBJ1-3; D is uncertain. The CDR3 length is 15 residues. Germline V CDR1 and CDR2: SGHTA, FQGNSA. Trimming left V 4 bases short and J 0 bases short, with 10 bases between. The CDR3 loop reads CASSSGPNSGNTIYF. DNA of the CDR3: TGTGCCAGCAGCTCAGGACCGAACTCTGGAAACACCATATATTTT.

A few counts support this clonotype. The rearrangement joins TRBV5-1 to TRBJ1-2, with 7 bases lining up with TRBD1. In germline, CDR1 is SGHRS, CDR2 YFSETQ. With V trimmed by 7 bases and J by 3 bases, 6 bases remained unmatched. This CDR3 has 13 amino acids. The CDR3 loop reads CASGTGEYYGYTF. The CDR3 DNA is TGCGCCAGCGGAACAGGGGAGTACTATGGCTACACCTTC.

This clonotype occurred a few times. The V and J genes are TRBV7-2 and TRBJ2-5; no reliable D call. CDR3 size: 12 residues. V dropped 5 bases and J dropped 5 bases, with 9 bases sitting between them. Germline V CDR1 and CDR2: SGHTA, FQGNSA. CDR3 loop: CASSVEMETQYF. CDR3 nucleotides: TGTGCCAGCAGCGTAGAAATGGAGACCCAGTACTTC.

This clonotype was detected a few times. The chain combines TRBV4-1 with TRBJ2-7; the D gene is possibly TRBD2 (6 bases). The length of the CDR3 is 16 residues. Per the germline V gene, CDR1 is MGHRA and CDR2 is YSYEKL. Trimming shortened V by 0 bases and J by 2 bases, and 14 bases separated the two germline ends. DNA for the CDR3: TGCGCCAGCAGCCAAGATTGGGCAGGGACTCCCTACGAGCAGTACTTC. It yields the protein CASSQDWAGTPYEQYF.

This clonotype was seen repeatedly, ten times or more. The genes are TRBV4-2 and TRBJ1-1; D possibly corresponds to TRBD1 (6 bases). This CDR3 is built from 18 residues. Germline V gene data show CDR1 as LGHNA and CDR2 as YNFKEQ. Trimming removed 0 bases at V and 1 base at J, with 18 bases between. CDR3 region: CASSQDQGRPEGNTEAFF. DNA of the CDR3: TGTGCCAGCAGCCAAGATCAGGGGCGCCCGGAGGGGAACACTGAAGCTTTCTTT.